This is a list of T cell receptor beta chains from one sample in a study of T cells after yellow fever vaccination. In TCRdb, the 5' RACE reads were re-called with MiXCR into one record per CDR3 protein. Here the sample spans 200,000 to 300,000 distinct CDR3 sequences, approximately 6.7% being singletons. Sequencing used CD4+ T cells sorted from PBMCs, obtained on the day of the yellow fever booster vaccination. The receptors shown here come from a man aged 30 to 45 who received the YFV17D yellow fever vaccine. Both conserved end residues are part of each CDR3. Each record gives: D gene, J gene, V gene, CDR3 protein. D genes are given only for firm matches.

>.|TRBJ2-6|TRBV18
CASSPPGQVGAGANVLTF
>.|TRBJ1-5|TRBV21-1
CASSSNSRKRAVNQPQHF
>.|TRBJ1-2|TRBV5-1
CASSPGRGQGYGYTF
>TRBD1|TRBJ2-4|TRBV20-1
CSARSQDRGLAKNIQYF
>TRBD2|TRBJ2-7|TRBV20-1
CSASGLAIEQYF
>.|TRBJ2-7|TRBV9
CASSLRTETYEQYF
>.|TRBJ1-5|TRBV28
CASSPGVNQPQHF
>.|TRBJ2-7|TRBV12-3/TRBV12-4
CASSPVVGNYEQYF
>.|TRBJ1-5|TRBV11-2
CASSRSDSYNQPQHF
>.|TRBJ1-2|TRBV25-1
CATTGVYGYTF
>TRBD1|TRBJ1-6|TRBV3-1
CASSPGQQTSSPLHF
>.|TRBJ2-1|TRBV24-1
CATSDHSGSRKGNEQFF
>TRBD1|TRBJ2-3|TRBV20-1
CSAQGFGQASTDTQYF
>TRBD2|TRBJ2-7|TRBV5-1
CASSLLVAGGYEQYF
>.|TRBJ2-3|TRBV15
CATSRHHPRERADTQYF
>TRBD2|TRBJ2-1|TRBV4-3
CASSRGTNNEQFF
>TRBD1|TRBJ2-7|TRBV24-1
CATSGQGTYEQYF
>TRBD2|TRBJ2-3|TRBV11-1
CASSLATGLAGGRRADTQYF
>.|TRBJ2-1|TRBV7-2
CASSLFRLYSNEQFF
>.|TRBJ1-3|TRBV3-1
CASSQESSSGNTIYF
>TRBD2|TRBJ2-3|TRBV20-1
CSAQSPSGTITDTQYF
>TRBD1|TRBJ2-1|TRBV20-1
CSAYRDRPYNEQFF
>TRBD1|TRBJ1-4|TRBV7-9
CASSPAGTGLEKLFF
>.|TRBJ2-2|TRBV5-1
CASSSDWSNTGELFF
>.|TRBJ2-1|TRBV24-1
CATSLHGVGEQFF
>.|TRBJ1-5|TRBV5-1
CASSVRATLARPQHF